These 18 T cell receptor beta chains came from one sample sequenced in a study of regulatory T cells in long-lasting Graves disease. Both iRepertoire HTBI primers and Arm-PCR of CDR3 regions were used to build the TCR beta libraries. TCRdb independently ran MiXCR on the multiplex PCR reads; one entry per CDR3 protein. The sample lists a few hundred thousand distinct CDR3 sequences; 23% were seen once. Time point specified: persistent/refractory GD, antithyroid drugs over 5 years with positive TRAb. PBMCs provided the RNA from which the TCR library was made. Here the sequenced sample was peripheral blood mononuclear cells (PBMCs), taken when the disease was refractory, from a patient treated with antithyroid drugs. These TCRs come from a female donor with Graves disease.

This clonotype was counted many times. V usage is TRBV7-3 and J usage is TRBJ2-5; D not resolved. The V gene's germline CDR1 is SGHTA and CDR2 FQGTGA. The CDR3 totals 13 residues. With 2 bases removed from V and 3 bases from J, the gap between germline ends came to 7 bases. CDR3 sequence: CASSLGPEETQYF. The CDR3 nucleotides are TGTGCCAGCAGCTTAGGACCAGAAGAGACCCAGTACTTC.

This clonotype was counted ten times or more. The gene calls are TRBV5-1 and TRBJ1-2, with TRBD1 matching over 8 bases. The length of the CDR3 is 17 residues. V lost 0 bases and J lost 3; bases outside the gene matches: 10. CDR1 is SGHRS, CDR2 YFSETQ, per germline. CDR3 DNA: TGCGCCAGCAGCTTGGGCCTCCGGGACAGGAGGGACTATGGCTACACCTTC. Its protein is CASSLGLRDRRDYGYTF.

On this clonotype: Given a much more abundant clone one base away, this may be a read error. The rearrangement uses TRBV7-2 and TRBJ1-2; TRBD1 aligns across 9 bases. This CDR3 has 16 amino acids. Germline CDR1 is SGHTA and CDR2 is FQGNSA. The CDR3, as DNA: TGTGCCAGCAGCTTAGCCCGGGACAGGGCCTTTCATGGCTACGCCTTC. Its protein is CASSLARDRAFHGYAF.

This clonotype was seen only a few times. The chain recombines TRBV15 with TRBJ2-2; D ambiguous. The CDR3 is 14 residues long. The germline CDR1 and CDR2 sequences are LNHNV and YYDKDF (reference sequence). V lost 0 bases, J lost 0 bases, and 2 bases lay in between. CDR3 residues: CATSRDPNTGELFF. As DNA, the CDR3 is TGTGCCACCAGCAGAGATCCGAACACCGGGGAGCTGTTTTTT.

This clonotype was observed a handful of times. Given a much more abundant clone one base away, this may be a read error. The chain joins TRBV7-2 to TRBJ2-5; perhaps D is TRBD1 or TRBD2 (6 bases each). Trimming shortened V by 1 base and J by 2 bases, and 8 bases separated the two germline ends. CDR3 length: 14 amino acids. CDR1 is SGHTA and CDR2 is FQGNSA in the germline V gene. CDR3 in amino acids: CASSLEGGQETQYF. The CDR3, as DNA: TGTGCCAGCAGCTTAGAAGGGGGGCAAGAGACCCAGTACTTC.

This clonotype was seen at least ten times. The chain's CDR3 is CASSPWGQGNTEAFF. For the CDR3, the DNA is TGTGCCAGCAGTCCTTGGGGACAGGGGAACACTGAAGCTTTCTTT. The chain carries TRBV28 and TRBJ1-1, with 9 bases that match TRBD1. CDR1 is MDHEN and CDR2 is SYDVKM in the germline V gene. The CDR3 totals 15 residues. Unmatched junction bases numbered 5, after V lost 5 bases and J lost 1 base.

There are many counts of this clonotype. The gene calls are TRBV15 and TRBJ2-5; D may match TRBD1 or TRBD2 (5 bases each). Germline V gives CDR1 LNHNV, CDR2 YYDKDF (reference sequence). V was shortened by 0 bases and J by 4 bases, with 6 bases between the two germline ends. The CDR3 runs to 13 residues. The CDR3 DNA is TGTGCCACCAGCAGAGAGGGGACAGAGACCCAGTACTTC. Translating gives CATSREGTETQYF.

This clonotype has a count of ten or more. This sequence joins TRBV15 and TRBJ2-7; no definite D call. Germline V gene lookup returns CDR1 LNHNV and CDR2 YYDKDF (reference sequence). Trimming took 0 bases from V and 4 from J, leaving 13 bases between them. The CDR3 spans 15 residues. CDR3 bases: TGTGCCACCAGCAGAGACCGACCGTTAGCTTACGAGCAGTACTTC. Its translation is CATSRDRPLAYEQYF.

The CDR3 reads CASNELGGTGELFF. The CDR3 DNA reads as TGTGCCAGCAATGAACTAGGTGGCACCGGGGAGCTGTTTTTT. The chain recombines TRBV7-2 with TRBJ2-2; tentative D call: TRBD2 (5 bases). V was trimmed by 7 bases and J by 4 bases, leaving 13 bases between them. The CDR3 covers 14 residues. CDR1 is SGHTA and CDR2 is FQGNSA in the germline V gene.

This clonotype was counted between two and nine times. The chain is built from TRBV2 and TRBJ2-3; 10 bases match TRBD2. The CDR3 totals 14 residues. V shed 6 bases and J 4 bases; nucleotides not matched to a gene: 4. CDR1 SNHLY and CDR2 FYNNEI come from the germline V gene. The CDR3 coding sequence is TGTGCCAGCAGATCCGGGACTAGCGCAGATACGCAGTATTTT. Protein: CASRSGTSADTQYF.

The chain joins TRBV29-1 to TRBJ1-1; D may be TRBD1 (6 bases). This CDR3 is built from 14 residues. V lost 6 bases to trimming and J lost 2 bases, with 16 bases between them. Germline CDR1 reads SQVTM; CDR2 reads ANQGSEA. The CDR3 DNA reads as TGCAGCGTACTTGTACAGGGAGCTAACACTGAAGCTTTCTTT. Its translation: CSVLVQGANTEAFF.

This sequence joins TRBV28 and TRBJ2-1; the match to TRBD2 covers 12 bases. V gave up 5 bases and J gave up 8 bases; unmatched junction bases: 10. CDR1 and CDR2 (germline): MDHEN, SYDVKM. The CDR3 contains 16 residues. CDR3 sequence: CASSHGLAGKEDEQFF. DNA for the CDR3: TGTGCCAGCAGTCATGGACTAGCGGGAAAGGAGGATGAGCAGTTCTTC.

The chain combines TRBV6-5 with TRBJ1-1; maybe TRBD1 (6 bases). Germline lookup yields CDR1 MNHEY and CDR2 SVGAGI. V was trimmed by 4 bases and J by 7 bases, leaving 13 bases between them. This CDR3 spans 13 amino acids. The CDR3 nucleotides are TGTGCCAGCAGTTCTTATGGACAGAATGAAGCTTTCTTT. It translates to CASSSYGQNEAFF.

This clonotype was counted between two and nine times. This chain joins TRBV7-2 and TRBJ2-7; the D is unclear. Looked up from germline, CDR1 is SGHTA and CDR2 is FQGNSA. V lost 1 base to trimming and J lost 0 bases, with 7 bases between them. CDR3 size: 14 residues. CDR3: CASSLEMSSYEQYF. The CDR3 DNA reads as TGTGCCAGCAGCTTAGAAATGAGCTCCTACGAGCAGTACTTC.

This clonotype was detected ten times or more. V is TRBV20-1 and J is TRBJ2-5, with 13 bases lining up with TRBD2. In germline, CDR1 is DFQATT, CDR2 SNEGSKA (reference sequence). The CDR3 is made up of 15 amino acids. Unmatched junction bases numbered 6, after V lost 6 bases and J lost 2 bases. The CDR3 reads CSATGTSGVQETQYF. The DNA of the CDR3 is TGCAGTGCAACCGGGACTAGCGGGGTACAAGAGACCCAGTACTTC.

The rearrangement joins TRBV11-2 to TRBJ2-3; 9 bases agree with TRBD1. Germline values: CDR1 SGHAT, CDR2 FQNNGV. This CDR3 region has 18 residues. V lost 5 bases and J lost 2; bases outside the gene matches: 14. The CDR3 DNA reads TGTGCCAGCAGCGAGGTCAGTGGGACAGGGATCAACACAGATACGCAGTATTTT. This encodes CASSEVSGTGINTDTQYF.

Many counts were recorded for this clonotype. The CDR3 spells CSVEYVTSGDNYEQYF. For the CDR3, the DNA is TGCAGCGTTGAATACGTGACTAGCGGAGATAACTACGAGCAGTACTTC. The chain joins TRBV29-1 to TRBJ2-7; 9 bases line up with TRBD2. Germline V gene sequence: CDR1 SQVTM, CDR2 ANQGSEA. V gave up 2 bases and J gave up 3 bases; unmatched junction bases: 11. The CDR3 totals 16 residues.

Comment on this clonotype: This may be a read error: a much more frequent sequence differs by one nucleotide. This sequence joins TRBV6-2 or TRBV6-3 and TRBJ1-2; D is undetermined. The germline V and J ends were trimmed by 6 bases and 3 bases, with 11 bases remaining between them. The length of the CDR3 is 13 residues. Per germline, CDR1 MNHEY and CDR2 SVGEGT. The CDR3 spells CASRRTSDYGYTF. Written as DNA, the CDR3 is TGTGCCAGCAGACGAACTTCCGACTATGGCTACACCTTC.